Below, 23 T cell receptor beta chains from the same sample are listed, as sequenced in a study of blood T cell repertoires in COVID-19. The repertoire was sequenced with immunoSEQ multiplex PCR; TCRdb's copy has only in-frame clones and lacks some. The data contain 180,000 or so clones, about 89% of them singletons. Sequencing used peripheral blood. These receptors all stem from a man aged 40-49 years with active or convalescent COVID-19.

The chain links TRBV4-2 to TRBJ1-4; D is perhaps TRBD1 (5 bases). V was clipped by 4 bases and J by 7 bases, with 16 bases between them. CDR3 length: 15 residues. Germline V CDR1 and CDR2: LGHNA, YNFKEQ. CDR3 sequence (DNA): TGTGCCAGCAGCCGAGACCCCACGGGGGGTGAAAAACTGTTTTTT. Its protein is CASSRDPTGGEKLFF.

The chain employs TRBV7-2 and TRBJ1-2; D uncertain. The CDR3 loop spans 14 amino acids. In germline, CDR1 is SGHTA, CDR2 FQGNSA. V was cut by 2 bases and J by 3 bases, with 10 bases left in between. CDR3 in amino acids: CASSLRRTDYGYTF. As DNA, the CDR3 is TGTGCCAGCAGCTTAAGGAGGACGGACTATGGCTACACCTTC. Drawing the rest from reference TRBV7-2 and TRBJ1-2, the complete variable domain is GAGVSQSPSNKVTEKGKDVELRCDPISGHTALYWYRQSLGQGLEFLIYFQGNSAPDKSGLPSDRFSAERTGGSVSTLTIQRTQQEDSAVYLCASSLRRTDYGYTFGSGTRLTVV.

V and J are TRBV7-2 and TRBJ2-1; D is possibly TRBD1 (6 bases). This CDR3 region has 15 residues. CDR1 is SGHTA, CDR2 FQGNSA, per germline. Trimming removed 0 bases at V and 2 bases at J, with 8 bases between. As DNA, the CDR3 is TGTGCCAGCAGCTTAGCCGGGACACCCTACAATGAGCAGTTCTTC. It specifies CASSLAGTPYNEQFF. Full variable domain (rest looked up from reference TRBV7-2 and TRBJ2-1): GAGVSQSPSNKVTEKGKDVELRCDPISGHTALYWYRQSLGQGLEFLIYFQGNSAPDKSGLPSDRFSAERTGGSVSTLTIQRTQQEDSAVYLCASSLAGTPYNEQFFGPGTRLTVL.

This chain uses TRBV3-1 (or the pseudogene TRBV3-2) with TRBJ1-1; D call uncertain. CDR1 is LGHDT, CDR2 YNNKEL, per germline (reference sequence). Trimming left V 4 bases short and J 1 base short, with 4 bases between. CDR3 length: 12 amino acids. CDR3 sequence (DNA): TGTGCCAGCAGCCGCGCGAACACTGAAGCTTTCTTT. Its translation is CASSRANTEAFF.

This clone came up a few times. CDR3 in DNA: TGCGCCAGCAGGGCCGGGACACAAAACACCGGGGAGCTGTTTTTT. It translates to CASRAGTQNTGELFF. The chain employs TRBV5-1 and TRBJ2-2, with D tentatively TRBD1 (6 bases). Germline lookup yields CDR1 SGHRS and CDR2 YFSETQ. Trimming stripped 5 bases from V and 2 bases from J, with 13 bases between. This CDR3 contains 15 residues.

The chain joins TRBV7-2 to TRBJ1-4, with 11 bases that match TRBD1. This CDR3 region has 17 residues. Germline trimming cut 0 bases from V and 8 bases from J; bases unmatched to any gene: 8. CDR1 SGHTA and CDR2 FQGNSA come from the germline V gene. DNA for the CDR3: TGTGCCAGCAGCTTAGCCGGGACAGGGGGATTGATAGAAAAACTGTTTTTT. Translation gives CASSLAGTGGLIEKLFF.

The J gene is TRBJ2-5, the V gene TRBV5-1, with D possibly matching TRBD2 (7 bases). Trimming stripped 1 base from V and 3 bases from J, with 13 bases between. CDR1 SGHRS and CDR2 YFSETQ come from the germline V gene. CDR3 length: 15 residues. The CDR3 DNA reads as TGCGCCAGCAGCTTGAGGGGGGGCGGCGAAGAGACCCAGTACTTC. Encoded protein: CASSLRGGGEETQYF.

On this clone: At one boundary the junction diverges from the germline segment, which might be a read error. Within the sample, other DNA sequences also encode this same CDR3. The V call is TRBV11-2, the J call TRBJ1-2; D not resolved. The germline V gene encodes CDR1 SGHAT and CDR2 FQNNGV. This CDR3 comprises 11 residues. The CDR3 region has the DNA TGTGCCAGCAGCTTAGGTCACGGAGTCCTCTTT. Protein sequence: CASSLGHGVLF.

The gene calls are TRBV18 and TRBJ1-6, with 9 nucleotides matching TRBD1. V lost 5 bases, J lost 6 bases, and 8 bases stayed unmatched. CDR3 size: 16 residues. CDR1 is KGHSH and CDR2 is LQKENI in the germline V gene. The CDR3 sequence is CASSTGTGWGNSPLHF. The CDR3, as DNA: TGTGCCAGCTCAACTGGGACAGGGTGGGGTAATTCACCCCTCCACTTT.

A few counts support this clone. The chain carries TRBV29-1 and TRBJ2-3; D might be TRBD1 (6 bases). CDR3 length: 13 amino acids. The germline V gene encodes CDR1 SQVTM and CDR2 ANQGSEA. V lost 6 bases to trimming and J lost 7 bases, with 17 bases between them. CDR3 protein: CSVLGGKGNTQYF. DNA for the CDR3: TGCAGCGTCCTAGGGGGAAAAGGGAATACGCAGTATTTT.

This sequence joins TRBV9 and TRBJ2-1; a weak D match, TRBD1 (6 bases). The length of the CDR3 is 15 residues. Germline CDR1 SGDLS, CDR2 YYNGEE. V was trimmed by 4 bases and J by 2 bases, leaving 13 bases between them. CDR3 bases: TGTGCCAGCAGCCCTCGTAGGGGGACCTACAATGAGCAGTTCTTC. Translated: CASSPRRGTYNEQFF.

The chain carries TRBV4-2 and TRBJ2-5; TRBD2 agrees at 11 bases. J was trimmed by 3 bases and V by 4 bases; bases with no gene match: 4. Germline loops: CDR1 LGHNA, CDR2 YNFKEQ. This CDR3 has 15 residues. CDR3 protein: CASSPGTSGEETQYF. The CDR3 DNA follows: TGTGCCAGCAGCCCCGGGACTAGCGGTGAAGAGACCCAGTACTTC.

The J gene is TRBJ1-1, the V gene TRBV18, with D possibly TRBD1 on 6 matching bases. CDR1 is KGHSH, CDR2 LQKENI, per germline. The CDR3 spans 14 residues. V gave up 3 bases and J gave up 0 bases, with 8 bases separating them. As DNA, the CDR3 is TGTGCCAGCTCACCGGGACAAATGAACACTGAAGCTTTCTTT. Residues: CASSPGQMNTEAFF.

V and J are TRBV5-1 and TRBJ2-1; D is perhaps TRBD1 (6 bases). V lost 4 bases to trimming and J lost 0 bases, with 14 bases between them. Germline V CDR1 and CDR2: SGHRS, YFSETQ. The CDR3 consists of 16 residues. Here the CDR3 reads CASSTSGQSSYNEQFF. CDR3 DNA: TGCGCCAGCAGCACCTCCGGACAGAGCTCCTACAATGAGCAGTTCTTC.

The chain combines TRBV11-2 with TRBJ1-2; 8 bases are a match to TRBD1. The V segment lost 6 bases and the J segment 4 bases; nucleotides outside the gene matches: 10. CDR1 SGHAT and CDR2 FQNNGV come from the germline V gene. The CDR3 loop spans 15 amino acids. CDR3 sequence reads: CASRQSYRGFYGYTF. In DNA, the CDR3 is TGTGCCAGCAGGCAATCATACAGGGGGTTCTATGGCTACACCTTC.

The J gene is TRBJ2-1, the V gene TRBV9, with 8 bases aligning to TRBD1. There are 15 residues in the CDR3. J lost 5 bases, V lost 4 bases, and 8 bases had no gene match. The germline V gene has CDR1 SGDLS and CDR2 YYNGEE. Written as DNA, the CDR3 is TGTGCCAGCAGCCGAGACGGGACAGGTGACAATGAGCAGTTCTTC. As protein: CASSRDGTGDNEQFF.

The chain joins TRBV19 to TRBJ1-6; TRBD1 agrees at 9 bases. Trimming removed 5 bases from V and 10 bases from J; junction bases left unmatched: 12. Germline loops: CDR1 LNHDA, CDR2 SQIVND (reference sequence). The CDR3 is made up of 16 amino acids. The CDR3 DNA reads TGTGCCAGTAGTCTTGAGGGGGGGACAGGGAGGTCACCCCTCCACTTT. As protein: CASSLEGGTGRSPLHF. Based on the CDR3 plus reference TRBV19 and TRBJ1-6, the full variable domain is DGGITQSPKYLFRKEGQNVTLSCEQNLNHDAMYWYRQDPGQGLRLIYYSQIVNDFQKGDIAEGYSVSREKKESFPLTVTSAQKNPTAFYLCASSLEGGTGRSPLHFGNGTRLTVT.

This sequence joins TRBV5-6 and TRBJ2-5; D gene uncertain. Germline V gene data show CDR1 as SGHDT and CDR2 as YYEEEE. The CDR3 consists of 14 residues. Trimming shortened V by 1 base and J by 0 bases, and 7 bases separated the two germline ends. The chain's CDR3 is CASSLYLYQETQYF. In DNA, the CDR3 is TGTGCCAGCAGCTTGTATCTATACCAAGAGACCCAGTACTTC. Using reference TRBV5-6 and TRBJ2-5 for the parts outside the CDR3, the full variable domain is DAGVTQSPTHLIKTRGQQVTLRCSPKSGHDTVSWYQQALGQGPQFIFQYYEEEERQRGNFPDRFSGHQFPNYSSELNVNALLLGDSALYLCASSLYLYQETQYFGPGTRLLVL.

The CDR3 DNA reads as TGCGCCAGCAGTCAATACAGAAGGTCCGCTAATCAGCCCCAGCATTTT. This sequence encodes CASSQYRRSANQPQHF. V gene TRBV23-1 combines with J gene TRBJ1-5; D ambiguous. TRBV23-1 is marked as an open reading frame, function uncertain. The CDR3 is 16 residues long. With 1 base removed from V and 4 bases from J, the gap between germline ends came to 14 bases.

This chain uses TRBV19 with TRBJ2-5; 10 bases map to TRBD1. The J segment lost 3 bases and the V segment lost 4 bases, leaving 5 bases of the junction unmatched. Germline CDR1 LNHDA, CDR2 SQIVND (reference sequence). The CDR3 is made up of 15 amino acids. The CDR3 here is CASSRGQGREETQYF. In nucleotides, the CDR3 is TGTGCCAGTAGTAGGGGACAGGGGAGGGAAGAGACCCAGTACTTC.

V gene TRBV30 combines with J gene TRBJ1-2, with 8 positions matching TRBD1. From germline, CDR1 is GTSNPN and CDR2 SVGIG (reference sequence). The CDR3 consists of 14 residues. V lost 4 bases to trimming and J lost 8 bases; unmatched junction nucleotides: 12. CDR3: CAWTRDRTFEGYTF. The CDR3 nucleotides read TGTGCCTGGACTCGGGACAGGACCTTTGAGGGCTACACCTTC.

The chain links TRBV9 to TRBJ2-2; perhaps TRBD1 as D (6 bases). This CDR3 has 15 residues. Trimming removed 0 bases from V and 1 base from J, with 7 bases in between. Germline V CDR1 and CDR2: SGDLS, YYNGEE. The CDR3 reads CASSVGGGNTGELFF. The DNA of the CDR3 is TGTGCCAGCAGCGTAGGAGGGGGGAACACCGGGGAGCTGTTTTTT.

This clone was seen only once. The chain links TRBV15 to TRBJ2-2; tentatively, D is TRBD2 (6 bases). V lost 3 bases to trimming and J lost 1 base, with 12 bases between them. Per germline, CDR1 LNHNV and CDR2 YYDKDF (reference sequence). The CDR3 totals 16 residues. The CDR3 DNA follows: TGTGCCACCAGCAGTGCGGGGAGCCAGAACACCGGGGAGCTGTTTTTT. Amino acid sequence: CATSSAGSQNTGELFF. Supplemented by reference TRBV15 and TRBJ2-2, the full variable domain reads DAMVIQNPRYQVTQFGKPVTLSCSQTLNHNVMYWYQQKSSQAPKLLFHYYDKDFNNEADTPDNFQSRRPNTSFCFLDIRSPGLGDTAMYLCATSSAGSQNTGELFFGEGSRLTVL.